This entry concerns a single T cell receptor beta chain. TCRdb keeps only in-frame clones here, not all; method: immunoSEQ multiplex PCR. The sample holds roughly 200,000 clones; around 70% are singletons and the top ten take roughly 13%. The data belong to a study of cytotoxic CD8 clonotypes in ibrutinib-treated CLL. The overall study: Complete response was seen in 2 patients and partial in some 24; about twelve progressed and around 14 stayed remitted after a median roughly 65 months.

This TCR derives from a human donor with chronic lymphocytic leukemia. Sample: PBMCs, taken after 24 months of ibrutinib treatment.

This chain's CDR3 is CASSQEGGPNYGYTF. In DNA, the CDR3 is TGTGCCAGCAGCCAAGAGGGGGGCCCTAACTATGGCTACACCTTC. The chain recombines TRBV4-2 with TRBJ1-2; weak D call: TRBD1 (6 bases). Germline CDR1 and CDR2: LGHNA and YNFKEQ. V lost 0 bases to trimming and J lost 0 bases, with 8 bases between them. The CDR3 length is 15 residues.